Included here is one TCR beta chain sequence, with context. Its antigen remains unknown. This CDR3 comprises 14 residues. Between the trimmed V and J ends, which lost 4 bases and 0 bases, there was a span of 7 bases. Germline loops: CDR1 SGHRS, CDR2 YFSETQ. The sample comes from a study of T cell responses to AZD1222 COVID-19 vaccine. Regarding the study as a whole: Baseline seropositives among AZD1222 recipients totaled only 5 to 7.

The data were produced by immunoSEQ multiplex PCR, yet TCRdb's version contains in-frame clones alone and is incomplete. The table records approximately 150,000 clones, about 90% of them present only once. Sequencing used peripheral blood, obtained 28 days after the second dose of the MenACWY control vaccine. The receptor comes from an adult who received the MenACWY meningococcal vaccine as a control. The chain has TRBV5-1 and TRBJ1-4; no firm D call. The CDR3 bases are TGCGCCAGCAGCCCCGTTGCAACTAATGAAAAACTGTTTTTT. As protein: CASSPVATNEKLFF.